This T cell receptor (beta chain) was observed in a study of vaccination and CD4 T cells after COVID-19. At the level of the study: The convalescent population consisted of six males and four females, two of whom were of Hispanic ethnicity. Overlapping spike pools from SARS-CoV-2 and HCoV-NL63, HCoV-OC43 and HCoV-229E served as culture stimuli.

The CDR3 is 17 amino acids. V was clipped by 4 bases and J by 5 bases; unmatched bases: 15. Germline V gene sequence: CDR1 SGHVS, CDR2 FQNEAQ. This clonotype is categorized as medium-sized. Its antigen is not identified. Treatment indicated: approximately 9-day PBMC culture with coronavirus spike peptide pools or control peptides (ViraFEST assay). It was before the COVID-19 pandemic (2011-2018) that the unexposed donor's CD4+ T cells were collected. If enough cells were available, CD4+ T cells from unexposed donors were probed with SARS-CoV-2 S/N and four cold-coronavirus spikes. An Oncomine TCR Beta short-read assay was used to sequence the DNA from cultured CD4+ T cells. The template was genomic DNA from cultured CD4+ T cells. TCRdb reprocessed the PCR reads via MiXCR and lists one record per CDR3 protein. The repertoire consists of about 6,800 distinct CDR3 sequences, with 35% occurring once and the leading ten covering about a third.

The sample taken for sequencing was CD4+ T cells from blood, cultured in vitro. The chain has TRBV7-8 and TRBJ2-3; 7 bases map to TRBD2. The sequence was collected from a human donor in good health. The DNA of the CDR3 is TGTGCCAGCAGCTCTCCGACCACCGGGAGGCAGGGAGATACGCAGTATTTT. This sequence encodes CASSSPTTGRQGDTQYF.